This TCR beta chain originates from a study of cytomegalovirus exposure and HLA in healthy donors. At the level of the study: The 120 or so validation repertoires were produced on the same platform as the approximately 620 repertoires of the first cohort. This was reported in a later analysis.

Of note for this clone: Its target is unknown.

V lost 8 bases to trimming and J lost 4 bases; unmatched junction nucleotides: 13. The germline V gene has CDR1 SGHDT and CDR2 YYEEEE. CDR3 length equals 15 residues. Overall study findings and caveats: TCR beta chains numbering 164 were designated cytomegalovirus-associated.

Profiled with immunoSEQ multiplex PCR; TCRdb holds only in-frame clones, not every one. The sample shows 260,000 or so clones, about 92% of them seen only once. The rearrangement uses TRBV5-6 and TRBJ1-2; TRBD1 matches 8 bases. The material sequenced was PBMCs. The TCR was taken from a woman between 25 and 40 years old in good health and CMV-seronegative. CDR3 protein: CASNTLTGGIYGYTF. CDR3 nucleotides: TGTGCCAGTAATACTCTTACAGGGGGGATCTATGGCTACACCTTC.